This TCR beta chain is drawn from a study of blood T cells in healthy people across ages. General study points: Strongly correlated with naive T cell percentage was TCR beta diversity. Long-lived donors exceeded aged donors in naive CD4+ cells and diversity. Unsorted PBMC input precluded a conclusive naive versus antigen-experienced comparison.

At least 6 micrograms of total RNA were extracted per sample. The germline CDR1 and CDR2 sequences are SNHLY and FYNNEI. This CDR3 region has 11 residues. Unmatched junction bases numbered 4, after V lost 4 bases and J lost 13 bases. Then a second PCR, running about 6 to 11 cycles, was carried out with a sample-barcoded 5' primer and a J-beta primer mix. TCRdb re-derived calls from the 5' RACE reads in MiXCR, one entry per CDR3 protein. The table lists about 1.5 million distinct CDR3 sequences, approximately 42% of them singletons. In the case of this clonotype: Its antigen is not known.

The sequence was collected from a woman younger than 35 in good health. Sequenced sample: blood. This chain joins TRBV2 and TRBJ2-4; 7 bases align to TRBD2. The CDR3: CASSGEGMQYF. CDR3 in DNA: TGTGCCAGCAGTGGGGAGGGCATGCAGTACTTC.